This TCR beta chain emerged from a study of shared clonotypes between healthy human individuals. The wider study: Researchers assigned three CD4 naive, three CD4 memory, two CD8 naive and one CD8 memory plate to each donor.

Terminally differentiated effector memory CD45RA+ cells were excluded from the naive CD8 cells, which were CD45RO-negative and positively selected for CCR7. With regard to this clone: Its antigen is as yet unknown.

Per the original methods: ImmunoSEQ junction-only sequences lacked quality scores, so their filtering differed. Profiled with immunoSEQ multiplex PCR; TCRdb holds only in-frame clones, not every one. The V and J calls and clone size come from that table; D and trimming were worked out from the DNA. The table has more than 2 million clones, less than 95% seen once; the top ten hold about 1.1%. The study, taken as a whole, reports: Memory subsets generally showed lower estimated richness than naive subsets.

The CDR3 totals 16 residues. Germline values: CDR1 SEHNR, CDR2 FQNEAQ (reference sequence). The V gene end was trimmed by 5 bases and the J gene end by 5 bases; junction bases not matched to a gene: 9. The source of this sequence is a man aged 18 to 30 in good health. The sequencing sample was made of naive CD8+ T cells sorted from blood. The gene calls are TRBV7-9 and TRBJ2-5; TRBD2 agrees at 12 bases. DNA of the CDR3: TGTGCCAGCAGCCCCGGACTAGCGGGGCATAAGGAGACCCAGTACTTC. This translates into CASSPGLAGHKETQYF.